This T cell receptor (beta chain) derives from a study of blood T cell repertoires in COVID-19 (dated by TCRdb to 2020 to 2021). With respect to the entire study: Samples from collaborators originated in the United States, Italy and Spain and spanned both the acute and convalescent phases of COVID-19. The material from the prospective study consisted of cDNA or gDNA derived from T cells, B-cell-depleted T cells, or PBMCs. The dataset comprised deeply sampled blood TCRbeta repertoires from subjects exposed to, actively infected with, or recovered from COVID-19. The repertoires were released in a freely available public database meant as a resource for research on the immune response to SARS-CoV-2. The samples were drawn from two sources: the first 160 participants of the ongoing ImmuneRACE study, and over 950 subjects contributed by 6 global collaborators. The sample metadata nearly always contained a de-identified subject ID, COVID-19 status, age in years and sex. Where available, HLA class I and class II types were obtained from metadata supplied by the sample provider rather than from assay-based typing.

Collaborating institutions collected whole blood in K2EDTA tubes following their own protocols. For TCRbeta analysis, collaborator samples were shipped as frozen whole blood, as isolated PBMCs, or as DNA extracted from either sample type. Note on this clone: Its antigen is not yet known. No clone much larger than this one lies a single base away; base qualities are absent.

TCRbeta CDR3 regions were amplified from genomic DNA using the immunoSEQ Assay, a bias-controlled multiplex PCR. In the paper's pipeline: The number of nucleated cells in each sample was estimated by amplification of reference gene primers within the assay. Sequence reads were collapsed and filtered to measure the absolute abundance of every unique TCRbeta CDR3 rearrangement. For each sample, productive Simpson clonality was calculated by taking the square root of Simpson's diversity index across productive rearrangements. Not all clones reach the TCRdb copy of this immuneACCESS table, which keeps in-frame sequences only. Checked studies attribute under half of the gap to unresolved V genes and leave the rest unexplained. Clone size and the V and J calls come from that table; the DNA yielded D and trimming. For this sample there are approximately 390,000 clones; 90% appear just once. The ten largest clones represent 6.5% to 7% of the sample.

What the research found in general, with its limitations: The quantity of clinical and demographic metadata differed by source and by participant and was supplied without curation.

The clonotype comes from a young man with active or convalescent COVID-19. Material: peripheral blood.

This receptor carries the CDR3 CASSPGTGVQPQHF. The base sequence is TGTGCCAGCAGTCCCGGGACAGGGGTCCAGCCCCAGCATTTT. Recombination linked TRBV6-5 to TRBJ1-5, and TRBD1 matches 10 of the central bases. The CDR3 starts with the cysteine, ends with the phenylalanine, and has 14 residues. Only the CDR3 DNA is retained, 42 bases long and in frame from the first base. The V end gives up 5 bases and the J end 7 bases, leaving 5 bases in the junction not matched to a gene. CDR1 and CDR2 (MNHEY, SVGAGI) derive from the germline V gene.